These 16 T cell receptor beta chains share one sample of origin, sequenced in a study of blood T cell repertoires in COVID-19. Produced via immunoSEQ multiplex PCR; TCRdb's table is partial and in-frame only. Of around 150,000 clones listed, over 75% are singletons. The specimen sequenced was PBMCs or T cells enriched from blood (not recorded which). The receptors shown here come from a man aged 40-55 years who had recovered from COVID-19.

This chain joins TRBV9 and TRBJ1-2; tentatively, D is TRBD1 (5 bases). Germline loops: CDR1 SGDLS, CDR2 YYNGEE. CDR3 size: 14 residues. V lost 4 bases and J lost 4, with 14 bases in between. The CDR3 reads CASSRGSVIYGYTF. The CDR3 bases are TGTGCCAGCAGCCGGGGGTCGGTGATCTATGGCTACACCTTC.

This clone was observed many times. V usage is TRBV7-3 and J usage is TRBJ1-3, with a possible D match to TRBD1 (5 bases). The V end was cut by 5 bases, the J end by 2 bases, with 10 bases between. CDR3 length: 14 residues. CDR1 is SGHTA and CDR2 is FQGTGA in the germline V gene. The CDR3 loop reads CASSHQGPGNTIYF. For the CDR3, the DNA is TGTGCCAGCAGCCACCAGGGTCCTGGAAACACCATATATTTT.

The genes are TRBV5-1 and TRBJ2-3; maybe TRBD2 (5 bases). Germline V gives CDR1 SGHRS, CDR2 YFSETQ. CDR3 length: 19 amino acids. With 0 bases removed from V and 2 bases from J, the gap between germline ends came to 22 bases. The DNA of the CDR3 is TGCGCCAGCAGCTTGGACTTCTTTCTAGCCCCGACCGACACAGATACGCAGTATTTT. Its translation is CASSLDFFLAPTDTDTQYF.

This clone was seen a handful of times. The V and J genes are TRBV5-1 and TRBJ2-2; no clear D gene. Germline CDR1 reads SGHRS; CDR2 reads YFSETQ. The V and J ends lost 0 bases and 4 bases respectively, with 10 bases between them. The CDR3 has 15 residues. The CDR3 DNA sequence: TGCGCCAGCAGCTTGGGTCAGGCGACCACCGGGGAGCTGTTTTTT. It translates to CASSLGQATTGELFF.

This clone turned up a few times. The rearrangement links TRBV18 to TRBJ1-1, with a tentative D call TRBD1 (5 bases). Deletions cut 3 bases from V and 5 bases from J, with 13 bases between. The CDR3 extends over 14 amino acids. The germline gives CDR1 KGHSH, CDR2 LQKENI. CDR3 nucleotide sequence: TGTGCCAGCTCACCCGACAGAGAAATTACTGAAGCTTTCTTT. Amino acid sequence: CASSPDREITEAFF.

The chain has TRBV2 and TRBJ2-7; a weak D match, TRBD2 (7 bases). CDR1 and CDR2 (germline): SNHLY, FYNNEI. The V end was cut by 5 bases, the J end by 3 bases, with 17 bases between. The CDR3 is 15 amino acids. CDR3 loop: CASSPAGAGDYEQYV. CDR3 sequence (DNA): TGTGCCAGCAGTCCGGCGGGGGCCGGCGACTACGAGCAGTACGTC.

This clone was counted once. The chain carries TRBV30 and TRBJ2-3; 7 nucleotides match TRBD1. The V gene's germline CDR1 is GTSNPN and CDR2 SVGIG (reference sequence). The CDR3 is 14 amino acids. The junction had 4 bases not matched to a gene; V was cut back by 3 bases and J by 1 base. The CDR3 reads CAWSAGQGTDTQYF. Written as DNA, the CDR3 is TGTGCCTGGAGCGCTGGACAGGGCACAGATACGCAGTATTTT.

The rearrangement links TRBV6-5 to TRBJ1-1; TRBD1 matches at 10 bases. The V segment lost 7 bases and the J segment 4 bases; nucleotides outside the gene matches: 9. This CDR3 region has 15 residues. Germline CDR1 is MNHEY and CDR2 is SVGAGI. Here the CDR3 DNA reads TGTGCCAGCACGCAGGGGGGACAGGGGTTCACTGAAGCTTTCTTT. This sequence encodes CASTQGGQGFTEAFF.

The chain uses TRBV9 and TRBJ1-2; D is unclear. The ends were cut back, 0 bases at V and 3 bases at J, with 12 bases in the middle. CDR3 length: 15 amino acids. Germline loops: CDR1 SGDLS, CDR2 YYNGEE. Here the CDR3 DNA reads TGTGCCAGCAGCGTAGGGCCTCGGGAGGACTATGGCTACACCTTC. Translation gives CASSVGPREDYGYTF.

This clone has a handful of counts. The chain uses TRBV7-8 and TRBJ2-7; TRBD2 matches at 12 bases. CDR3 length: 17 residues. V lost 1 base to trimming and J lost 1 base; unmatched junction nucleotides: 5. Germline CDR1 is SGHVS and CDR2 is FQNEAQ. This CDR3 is CASSLVVGLAGSYEQYV. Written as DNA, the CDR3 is TGTGCCAGCAGCTTAGTGGTCGGACTAGCGGGGTCCTACGAGCAGTACGTC.

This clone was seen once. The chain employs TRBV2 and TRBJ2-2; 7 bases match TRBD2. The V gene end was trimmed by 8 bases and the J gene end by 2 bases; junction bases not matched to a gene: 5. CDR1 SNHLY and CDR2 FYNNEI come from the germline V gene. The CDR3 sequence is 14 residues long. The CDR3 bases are TGTGCCAGCGGGAGGGCAGCAAACACCGGGGAGCTGTTTTTT. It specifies CASGRAANTGELFF.

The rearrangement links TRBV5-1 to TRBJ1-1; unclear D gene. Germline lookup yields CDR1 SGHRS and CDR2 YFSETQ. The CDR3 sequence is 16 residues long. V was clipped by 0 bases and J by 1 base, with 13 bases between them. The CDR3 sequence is CASSLELVAGNTEAFF. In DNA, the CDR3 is TGCGCCAGCAGCTTGGAATTAGTGGCAGGGAACACTGAAGCTTTCTTT.

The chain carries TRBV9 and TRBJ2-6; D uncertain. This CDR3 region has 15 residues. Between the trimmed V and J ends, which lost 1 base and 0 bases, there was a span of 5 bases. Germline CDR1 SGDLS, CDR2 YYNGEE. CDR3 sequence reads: CASSVWLSGANVLTF. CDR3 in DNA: TGTGCCAGCAGCGTATGGCTCTCTGGGGCCAACGTCCTGACTTTC.

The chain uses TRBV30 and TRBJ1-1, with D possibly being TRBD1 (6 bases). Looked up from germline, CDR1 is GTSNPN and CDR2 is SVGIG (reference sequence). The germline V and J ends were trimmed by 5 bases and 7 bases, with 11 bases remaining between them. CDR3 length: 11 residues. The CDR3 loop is CAWSGGNEAFF. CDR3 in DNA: TGTGCCTGGTCTGGGGGCAATGAAGCTTTCTTT.

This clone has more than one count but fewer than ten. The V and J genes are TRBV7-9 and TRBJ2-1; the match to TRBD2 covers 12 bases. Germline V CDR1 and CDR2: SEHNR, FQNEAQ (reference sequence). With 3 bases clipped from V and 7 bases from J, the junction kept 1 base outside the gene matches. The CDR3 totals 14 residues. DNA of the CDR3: TGTGCCAGCAGCTTCGGGACTAGCGGGAATGAGCAGTTCTTC. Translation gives CASSFGTSGNEQFF.

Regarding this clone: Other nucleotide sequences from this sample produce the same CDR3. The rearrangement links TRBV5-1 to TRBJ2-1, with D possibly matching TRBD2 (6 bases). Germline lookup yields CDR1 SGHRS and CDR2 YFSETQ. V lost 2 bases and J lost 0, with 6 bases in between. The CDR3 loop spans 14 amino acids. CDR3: CASSFSGSYNEQFF. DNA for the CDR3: TGCGCCAGCAGCTTTAGCGGCTCCTACAATGAGCAGTTCTTC. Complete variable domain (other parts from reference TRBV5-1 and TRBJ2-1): KAGVTQTPRYLIKTRGQQVTLSCSPISGHRSVSWYQQTPGQGLQFLFEYFSETQRNKGNFPGRFSGRQFSNSRSEMNVSTLELGDSALYLCASSFSGSYNEQFFGPGTRLTVL.